These 10 T cell receptor beta chains share one sample of origin, sequenced in a study of blood T cell repertoires in COVID-19. Sequenced by immunoSEQ multiplex PCR; TCRdb stores in-frame clones only, minus some. The sample contains around 270,000 clones, over 75% of which appear only once. What was sequenced was PBMCs or T cells enriched from blood (not recorded which). These receptors were taken from a woman between 40 and 55 years old who had been exposed to COVID-19.

This clone has just a few counts. CDR3 residues: CASSRAPQGSGTEAFF. The CDR3 DNA reads TGCGCCAGCAGCCGGGCGCCGCAGGGTTCGGGCACTGAAGCTTTCTTT. The chain links TRBV4-3 to TRBJ1-1; D may be TRBD1 (5 bases). V was cut by 4 bases and J by 4 bases, with 19 bases left in between. This CDR3 comprises 16 residues. Per germline, CDR1 LGHNA and CDR2 YSLEER.

This chain connects TRBV3-1 (or the pseudogene TRBV3-2) to TRBJ2-5; TRBD1 aligns across 7 bases. The CDR3 spans 15 residues. V lost 1 base to trimming and J lost 2 bases; unmatched junction nucleotides: 4. Germline assignment: CDR1 LGHDT and CDR2 YNNKEL (reference sequence). Written as DNA, the CDR3 is TGTGCCAGCAGCCAAGTTACAGGGGTTCAAGAGACCCAGTACTTC. This encodes CASSQVTGVQETQYF.

The chain couples TRBV23-1 to TRBJ1-3; TRBD1 aligns across 7 bases. TRBV23-1 is assigned to the ORF class and has an uncertain function. V was pared by 2 bases and J by 0 bases, with 1 base of the junction left unmatched. The CDR3 contains 15 residues. In nucleotides, the CDR3 is TGCGCCAGCAGTCAAAGGACAGGCTCTGGAAACACCATATATTTT. Translating it yields CASSQRTGSGNTIYF.

J is TRBJ1-2 and V is TRBV15, with D unclear. The germline V gene has CDR1 LNHNV and CDR2 YYDKDF (reference sequence). Deletions cut 3 bases from V and 0 bases from J, with 14 bases between. The CDR3 has 16 residues. CDR3 nucleotides: TGTGCCACCAGCAGCCTGGAGAGGGATACTAACTATGGCTACACCTTC. Protein product: CATSSLERDTNYGYTF.

The V call is TRBV27, the J call TRBJ2-1, with a possible D match to TRBD2 (5 bases). This CDR3 has 15 residues. Deletions cut 3 bases from V and 0 bases from J, with 9 bases between. CDR1 is MNHEY, CDR2 SMNVEV, per germline (reference sequence). CDR3 DNA: TGTGCCAGCAGTTTTGAGCGGCTCTCCTACAATGAGCAGTTCTTC. It is translated as CASSFERLSYNEQFF.

This clone was observed once. The chain links TRBV7-8 to TRBJ2-7; 7 bases map to TRBD1. The CDR3 has 14 amino acids. V lost 5 bases and J lost 1; bases outside the gene matches: 5. The germline V gene encodes CDR1 SGHVS and CDR2 FQNEAQ. The CDR3 region is CASSEEGQSYEQYV. The CDR3, as DNA: TGTGCCAGCAGCGAAGAGGGACAGTCCTACGAGCAGTACGTC.

V and J are TRBV5-6 and TRBJ1-2; maybe TRBD1 (5 bases). The V end was cut by 2 bases, the J end by 0 bases, with 11 bases between. CDR3 length equals 15 residues. Germline V gene sequence: CDR1 SGHDT, CDR2 YYEEEE. CDR3 nucleotides: TGTGCCAGCAGCTTCACAGGTGCCGCTAACTATGGCTACACCTTC. It specifies CASSFTGAANYGYTF.

The chain is built from TRBV3-1 (or the pseudogene TRBV3-2) and TRBJ2-1; 9 positions agree with TRBD2. The CDR3 runs 18 residues. Looked up from germline, CDR1 is LGHDT and CDR2 is YNNKEL (reference sequence). J lost 14 bases, V lost 0 bases, and 20 bases had no gene match. The CDR3 DNA is TGTGCCAGCAGCCAAGATCCTAGGCGGGGGGGTTACGCCCCAAAGAAGTTCTTC. Residues: CASSQDPRRGGYAPKKFF.

J is TRBJ1-5 and V is TRBV30, with TRBD1 identical over 8 bases. The CDR3 is 14 residues long. CDR1 GTSNPN and CDR2 SVGIG come from the germline V gene (reference sequence). The junction had 10 bases not matched to a gene; V was cut back by 5 bases and J by 7 bases. The CDR3, as DNA: TGTGCCTGGGCCTATGGGACAGGCCGACAGCCCCAGCATTTT. Protein sequence: CAWAYGTGRQPQHF.

V usage is TRBV11-2 and J usage is TRBJ1-2; a weak D match, TRBD1 (6 bases). The germline V and J ends were trimmed by 6 bases and 7 bases, with 15 bases remaining between them. The length of the CDR3 is 13 residues. Per the germline V gene, CDR1 is SGHAT and CDR2 is FQNNGV. CDR3 nucleotide sequence: TGTGCCAGCAGATATTCAGGGGAGGGTGGCTACACCTTC. Its protein is CASRYSGEGGYTF.